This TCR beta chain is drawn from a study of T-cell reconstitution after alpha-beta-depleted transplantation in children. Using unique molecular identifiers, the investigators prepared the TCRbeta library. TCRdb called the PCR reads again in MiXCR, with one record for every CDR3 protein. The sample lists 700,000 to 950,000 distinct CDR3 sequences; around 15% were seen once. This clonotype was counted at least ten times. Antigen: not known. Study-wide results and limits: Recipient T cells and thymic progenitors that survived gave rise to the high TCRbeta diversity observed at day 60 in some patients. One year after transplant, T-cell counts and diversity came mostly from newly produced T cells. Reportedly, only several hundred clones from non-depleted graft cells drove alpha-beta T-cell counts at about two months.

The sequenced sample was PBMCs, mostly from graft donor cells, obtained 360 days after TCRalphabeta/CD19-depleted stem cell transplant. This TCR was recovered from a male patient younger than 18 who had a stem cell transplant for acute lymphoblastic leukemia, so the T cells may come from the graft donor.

CDR3 protein: CSVPGLGRLEQYF. DNA of the CDR3: TGCAGCGTACCGGGACTAGGGCGCCTCGAGCAGTACTTC. V usage is TRBV29-1 and J usage is TRBJ2-7, with 8 bases identical to TRBD2. Germline CDR1 reads SQVTM; CDR2 reads ANQGSEA. The CDR3 runs to 13 residues. V shed 6 bases, J shed 6 bases, and the junction held 10 bases outside the gene matches.